This T cell receptor (beta chain) originates from a study of cytomegalovirus exposure and HLA in healthy donors. Overall study results and limits: Among TCR beta chains of equal frequency, HLA-associated ones were more clonally expanded in a later analysis.

There are 13 residues in the CDR3. Germline V gene sequence: CDR1 SNHLY, CDR2 FYNNEI. V lost 4 bases and J lost 0, with 7 bases in between. Worth noting for this clone: What it binds is unknown.

The PCR made use of 60 Vbeta and 13 Jbeta primers. In the authors' methods: An analysis performed later counted roughly 79 million unique TCR beta chains (roughly 11 million of them shared). Sequencing was performed with immunoSEQ multiplex PCR; in TCRdb, only in-frame clones are kept and a portion is missing. For V, J and clone size, that table is used; D and trimming come from the DNA. The table lists fewer than 350,000 clones, roughly 89% of them singletons. The clonotype comes from a woman aged 18 to 35 in good health and CMV-seronegative. Material for sequencing was PBMCs. The rearrangement uses TRBV2 and TRBJ2-7; D not resolved. CDR3 region: CASSGKSSYEQYF. The CDR3 nucleotides are TGTGCCAGCAGTGGTAAGAGCTCCTACGAGCAGTACTTC.